This T cell receptor (gamma chain) was retrieved from a study of Vδ1+ human thymocytes. Alphabeta T cells were depleted, then CD3+ Vdelta1+ Vdelta2- thymocytes were FACS-sorted. Per germline, CDR1 EGSNGY and CDR2 YDSYNSKV. J was trimmed by 5 bases and V by 4 bases; bases with no gene match: 11. The CDR3 covers 14 residues. With regard to this clone: No antigen is known for it.

Extracted RNA was reverse transcribed into cDNA. Pooled V-gene forward primers with one constant-region reverse primer generated the CDR3 amplicons by multiplex PCR. TCRdb reprocessed the multiplex PCR reads using CATT. The profile covers approximately 9,400 gamma-chain clones, with 56% appearing a single time and approximately 1.5% taken by the ten largest. Findings of the study overall: Despite high sort purity, approximately 21% of thymic T cell receptor delta sequences were Vdelta2. Thymic TRG and TRD repertoires appeared highly polyclonal. TRD repertoires were essentially private, unlike widely shared TRG clonotypes.

This TCR was sampled from a girl in the first two years of life who had congenital heart surgery. Sequenced: Vdelta1+ gamma-delta thymocytes from the thymus. This sample's subset: FACS-sorted CD3+ TCRalphabeta- TCRVdelta1+ TCRVdelta2- thymocytes. This chain joins TRGV2 and TRGJ1 or TRGJ2. No J segment appears in TCRdb, so it was assigned here by matching the sequence to germline. The CDR3 DNA reads as TGTGCCACCTGGGATGCCCCCGAGAATTATAAGAAACTCTTT. Translated: CATWDAPENYKKLF.